This T cell receptor (beta chain) was obtained from a study of vaccination and CD4 T cells after COVID-19. In the study overall: A CEFX pool, an HIV-1 Nef pool, or no peptide went to control cultures.

Sequencing of cultured CD4+ T cell DNA used the Oncomine TCR Beta short-read assay. MiXCR, run by TCRdb on the PCR reads, gives a single entry per CDR3 protein. The repertoire consists of a few thousand distinct CDR3 sequences, with 50% to 80% occurring once and the leading ten covering around a third. Germline V gives CDR1 MNHEY, CDR2 SVGAGI. V was clipped by 0 bases and J by 6 bases, with 12 bases between them. The CDR3 is 15 amino acids. This clonotype was recorded a few times. The antigen is undetermined. Described treatment: approximately 10-day PBMC culture with coronavirus spike peptide pools or control peptides (ViraFEST assay). Pre-COVID-19 pandemic sampling (2011-2018) yielded the unexposed donor's CD4+ T cells. Researchers challenged CD4+ T cells from unexposed donors with SARS-CoV-2 S/N and four cold-coronavirus spikes, cells permitting.

The clonotype comes from a human donor in good health. The chain employs TRBV6-5 and TRBJ1-5; no clear D. The sequencing sample was made of CD4+ T cells from blood, cultured in vitro. The CDR3 reads CASSYSGGRSQPQHF. The CDR3 DNA reads as TGTGCCAGCAGTTACTCAGGAGGCAGGAGTCAGCCCCAGCATTTT.